This TCR beta chain was sequenced for a study of blood T cell repertoires in COVID-19. Across the whole study: Spain, Italy and the United States supplied samples that represented acute and convalescent COVID-19. Sample material is recorded as cDNA or gDNA derived from T cells, B-cell-depleted T cells, or PBMCs.

The CDR3 totals 15 residues. The germline V gene encodes CDR1 SGHRS and CDR2 YFSETQ. V dropped 5 bases and J dropped 0 bases, with 14 bases sitting between them. This clone was observed a single time. Original processing methods: The assay estimated nucleated cells by amplifying reference gene primers. Here immunoSEQ multiplex PCR was the method, and the copy in TCRdb shows in-frame clones only, minus some. The D gene and trimming were derived from the DNA, and the V and J assignments and clone size from that table. The sample consists of fewer than 200,000 clones, 80% to 90% of them appearing once. This clonotype was sampled from a man between 18 and 35 years old who had recovered from COVID-19. J is TRBJ1-1 and V is TRBV5-1; D perhaps matches TRBD1 (6 bases). Sample: peripheral blood. The CDR3 nucleotides read TGCGCCAGCAGGGGGGCAAACGGAATGAACACTGAAGCTTTCTTT. Its protein product is CASRGANGMNTEAFF. The entire variable domain, with the rest obtained from reference TRBV5-1 and TRBJ1-1, is as follows: KAGVTQTPRYLIKTRGQQVTLSCSPISGHRSVSWYQQTPGQGLQFLFEYFSETQRNKGNFPGRFSGRQFSNSRSEMNVSTLELGDSALYLCASRGANGMNTEAFFGQGTRLTVV.